Below are 17 T cell receptor beta chains sequenced from a single sample in a study of blood T cell repertoires in COVID-19 (dated by TCRdb to the early 2020s). The library was built by means of the immunoSEQ multiplex PCR assay. TCRdb took this table from immuneACCESS and kept in-frame rearrangements with V and J called. Such tables lack part of the clones; where checked against another copy, unresolved V genes explain under half of the gap, and the rest is unexplained. The sample includes around 96,000 clones, with roughly 96% observed a single time. About 4.5% of the sample is in the top ten clones. The sequencing sample was made of peripheral blood. The source of these receptors is a human donor with active COVID-19. The donor label of this sample is uncertain.

The rearrangement links TRBV18 to TRBJ1-2, with TRBD1 matching 8 bases. The CDR3 has 13 residues. Germline trimming cut 5 bases from V and 8 bases from J; bases unmatched to any gene: 7. CDR1 KGHSH and CDR2 LQKENI come from the germline V gene. In nucleotides, the CDR3 is TGTGCCAGCTCAAAGACAGGGGATAAGGGCTACACCTTC. Amino acids: CASSKTGDKGYTF.

The chain recombines TRBV27 with TRBJ2-7; possible D gene TRBD2, 7 bases. Deletions cut 6 bases from V and 10 bases from J, with 13 bases between. The CDR3 length is 11 residues. The germline V gene encodes CDR1 MNHEY and CDR2 SMNVEV (reference sequence). The CDR3 nucleotides are TGTGCCAGCAGCCCCGGCGGGGGCCAGTACTTC. It is translated as CASSPGGGQYF.

The chain combines TRBV19 with TRBJ1-4; TRBD1 matches at 7 bases. Germline V lookup: CDR1 LNHDA, CDR2 SQIVND (reference sequence). The CDR3 loop spans 12 amino acids. V lost 10 bases and J lost 8; bases outside the gene matches: 7. CDR3 region: CATAGQLEKLFF. CDR3 DNA sequence: TGTGCCACCGCGGGACAGCTAGAAAAACTGTTTTTT. The full variable domain, rest sourced from reference TRBV19 and TRBJ1-4, is DGGITQSPKYLFRKEGQNVTLSCEQNLNHDAMYWYRQDPGQGLRLIYYSQIVNDFQKGDIAEGYSVSREKKESFPLTVTSAQKNPTAFYLCATAGQLEKLFFGSGTQLSVL.

The gene calls are TRBV19 and TRBJ2-3; 7 nucleotides agree with TRBD1. CDR1 is LNHDA, CDR2 SQIVND, per germline (reference sequence). V shed 7 bases and J 0 bases; nucleotides not matched to a gene: 1. The CDR3 loop spans 13 amino acids. Here the CDR3 reads CASKDRSTDTQYF. The CDR3 nucleotides read TGTGCCAGTAAGGACAGGAGCACAGATACGCAGTATTTT. The whole variable domain, filled in from reference TRBV19 and TRBJ2-3, reads DGGITQSPKYLFRKEGQNVTLSCEQNLNHDAMYWYRQDPGQGLRLIYYSQIVNDFQKGDIAEGYSVSREKKESFPLTVTSAQKNPTAFYLCASKDRSTDTQYFGPGTRLTVL.

The V gene is TRBV18, the J gene TRBJ2-2, with TRBD2 identical over 9 bases. V shed 0 bases, J shed 5 bases, and the junction held 13 bases outside the gene matches. In germline, CDR1 is KGHSH, CDR2 LQKENI. CDR3 length: 19 residues. Here the CDR3 DNA reads TGTGCCAGCTCACCACCGAATCGGGTGGTAGCGGGAGCGACCGGGGAGCTGTTTTTT. Its protein product is CASSPPNRVVAGATGELFF.

The J gene is TRBJ1-4, the V gene TRBV24-1; maybe TRBD1 (6 bases). This CDR3 contains 16 residues. The V gene lost 2 bases and the J gene lost 8 bases, with 17 bases spanning the gap. Germline lookup yields CDR1 KGHDR and CDR2 SFDVKD. DNA for the CDR3: TGTGCCACCAGTGATTCAACCAGGGGATCGGAAGAAAAACTGTTTTTT. Residues: CATSDSTRGSEEKLFF.

Written as DNA, the CDR3 is TGTGCCAGCAGCTTAGAATTAAACACTGAAGCTTTCTTT. This encodes CASSLELNTEAFF. The V call is TRBV7-9, the J call TRBJ1-1; D gene ambiguous. Germline V gene sequence: CDR1 SEHNR, CDR2 FQNEAQ (reference sequence). The CDR3 runs 13 residues. V was shortened by 1 base and J by 2 bases, with 5 bases between the two germline ends.

The chain carries TRBV3-1 (or the pseudogene TRBV3-2) and TRBJ2-7, with D unclear. Trimming pared 0 bases from V and 5 bases from J, leaving 5 bases between. The CDR3 covers 12 residues. Germline assignment: CDR1 LGHDT and CDR2 YNNKEL (reference sequence). The CDR3 loop reads CASSQEWHEQYF. For the CDR3, the DNA is TGTGCCAGCAGCCAAGAGTGGCACGAGCAGTACTTC.

This clone was seen just once. The chain is built from TRBV4-1 and TRBJ2-6, with D unresolved. From germline, CDR1 is MGHRA and CDR2 YSYEKL. CDR3 length: 17 amino acids. The V end was cut by 0 bases, the J end by 0 bases, with 9 bases between. The DNA of the CDR3 is TGCGCCAGCAGCCAAGAACGATTGAGCTCTGGGGCCAACGTCCTGACTTTC. Protein: CASSQERLSSGANVLTF.

This clone was seen only once. The V and J genes are TRBV6-5 and TRBJ2-7, with 9 bases matching TRBD1. Germline V lookup: CDR1 MNHEY, CDR2 SVGAGI. Trimming at V came to 5 bases and at J to 3 bases, leaving 8 bases not matched to a gene. CDR3 length equals 15 residues. CDR3 nucleotides: TGTGCCAGCAGTCGTGGACAGGGGCCTCACTACGAGCAGTACTTC. Amino acid sequence: CASSRGQGPHYEQYF.

CDR3 loop: CAISRGGRDSPLHF. CDR3 coding DNA: TGCGCCATCTCGCGGGGGGGGAGGGATTCACCCCTCCACTTT. The V and J genes are TRBV5-1 and TRBJ1-6, with D perhaps matching TRBD1 (5 bases). V lost 9 bases, J lost 8 bases, and 18 bases lay in between. Germline values: CDR1 SGHRS, CDR2 YFSETQ. CDR3 size: 14 residues.

The V gene is TRBV10-3, the J gene TRBJ1-1; D is possibly TRBD1 (5 bases). The germline V gene encodes CDR1 ENHRY and CDR2 SYGVKD. The CDR3 is 16 residues long. Trimming took off 6 bases at V and 3 bases at J, with 20 bases between the two ends. CDR3 residues: CAIRGGGPRADTEAFF. Written as DNA, the CDR3 is TGTGCCATCAGGGGGGGAGGCCCCAGGGCGGACACTGAAGCTTTCTTT.

A single count supports this clone. The chain carries TRBV19 and TRBJ1-1; D is undetermined. The CDR3 has 11 amino acids. Deletions cut 7 bases from V and 2 bases from J, with 5 bases between. Germline V gene lookup returns CDR1 LNHDA and CDR2 SQIVND (reference sequence). CDR3 region: CASTTNTEAFF. The CDR3 nucleotides read TGTGCCAGTACCACTAACACTGAAGCTTTCTTT.

The chain is built from TRBV6-2 or TRBV6-3 and TRBJ2-7; TRBD1 matches 7 bases. Germline V lookup: CDR1 MNHEY, CDR2 SVGEGT. The CDR3 is 15 residues long. V dropped 4 bases and J dropped 2; count of bases not matched to a gene: 8. The CDR3 here is CASSFPGQVAYEQYF. The CDR3 nucleotides read TGTGCCAGCAGTTTCCCCGGACAGGTCGCCTACGAGCAGTACTTC.

The rearrangement links TRBV19 to TRBJ1-1, with D hard to call. The CDR3 is 13 amino acids. CDR1 and CDR2 (germline): LNHDA, SQIVND (reference sequence). With 2 bases removed from V and 0 bases from J, the gap between germline ends came to 4 bases. CDR3 in amino acids: CASSIIMNTEAFF. The CDR3 nucleotides are TGTGCCAGTAGTATAATTATGAACACTGAAGCTTTCTTT.

The chain links TRBV6-5 to TRBJ1-6, with 7 bases identical to TRBD1. The CDR3 length is 16 residues. CDR1 is MNHEY, CDR2 SVGAGI, per germline. With V trimmed by 2 bases and J by 9 bases, 10 bases remained unmatched. The CDR3 DNA reads as TGTGCCAGCAGTTACCGCCTGGCAGGGGGTGGTTCACCCCTCCACTTT. It translates to CASSYRLAGGGSPLHF.

This clone was seen a few times. The chain uses TRBV18 and TRBJ2-7; 8 bases are a match to TRBD1. Per the germline V gene, CDR1 is KGHSH and CDR2 is LQKENI. Unmatched junction bases numbered 5, after V lost 2 bases and J lost 2 bases. This CDR3 is built from 15 residues. CDR3 in amino acids: CASSPGQGEAYEQYF. The CDR3 nucleotides read TGTGCCAGCTCACCAGGACAGGGAGAAGCCTACGAGCAGTACTTC.